Listed below are T cell receptor beta chains from one sample, sequenced in a study of shared T cell receptors in the human thymus. Here immunoSEQ multiplex PCR was the method, and the copy in TCRdb shows in-frame clones only, minus some. The table includes hundreds of thousands of clones, around 87% detected once. The same specimen was also included in a second study, on human thymus T cells.

The sample consisted of thymocytes. The source is a boy younger than two with a congenital heart defect. The conserved cysteine and the conserved F or W are not part of the CDR3 here.

v_call cdr3_aa
TRBV6-1 ASSGRRTGFYGYT
TRBV4-3 ASSHGGTGELF
TRBV5-6 ASSLELRANVLT
TRBV4-3 ASSHLGQETEAF
TRBV5-1 ASSLGQRRRHGYT
TRBV5-6 ASSLVQGNSPLH
TRBV6-4 ASSAIFRGSPLH
TRBV6-5 ASNRLAGGYNEQF
TRBV7-8 ASSLAGAQNEQF
TRBV9 ASSVTANTEAF
TRBV5-8 ASSWGGGQVVRERGNEQF
TRBV25-1 ALQWQSNTEAF
TRBV27 ASTNRDRTYGYT
TRBV27 ASSSARGGGYGYT
TRBV2 ASSERGQGQRWTQY
TRBV5-1 ASTRGQGGSPLH
TRBV5-6 ASSATGSDQPQH